This TCR beta chain was identified during a study of blood T cell repertoires in COVID-19. Turning to the study itself: Sites across the United States, Italy and Spain contributed samples from acute and convalescent COVID-19. PBMCs, B-cell-depleted T cells, or T cells were the source of the cDNA or gDNA that made up the material.

Some clones are missing from TCRdb's copy, which holds only in-frame ones; the method was immunoSEQ multiplex PCR. The table lists about 80,000 clones, around 91% of them singletons. Germline CDR1 and CDR2: SNHLY and FYNNEI. V trimming: 2 bases; J trimming: 10 bases; junction bases outside the gene matches: 14. This CDR3 comprises 16 residues. The origin of this receptor is a woman aged 45 to 65 in a cohort sampled during active COVID-19. Sample: peripheral blood. This chain uses TRBV2 with TRBJ1-2, with 9 bases identical to TRBD1. The CDR3 nucleotides are TGTGCCAGCAGTGAAAGACGGGGACAGGGAGTTTTGACCTACACCTTC. Translation: CASSERRGQGVLTYTF.